The subject of this entry is one T cell receptor (beta chain). As processed by the authors: Cell counts per sample came from amplifying reference gene primers. Repertoires were generated with immunoSEQ multiplex PCR, while TCRdb's copy carries only in-frame clones and drops some. D and trimming were read from the DNA, whereas the V and J calls and clone size are those reported in that table. There are fewer than 300,000 clones in the sample; 75% to 95% occur only once, and 1% to 1.3% lies in the top ten. This sample is part of a study of blood T cell repertoires in COVID-19. Participants had their cohort set by participant-reported clinical history. Each recovered donor of Cohort 3 presented with two negative PCRs, clearance, or symptom resolution. The length of the CDR3 is 13 residues. Losses at the gene ends were 8 bases for V and 4 bases for J; bases not matched to a gene: 7. Germline V gene lookup returns CDR1 SQVTM and CDR2 ANQGSEA.

The chain has TRBV29-1 and TRBJ2-1; TRBD2 aligns across 8 bases. Sequencing was done on a sample of PBMCs or T cells enriched from blood (not recorded which). The source is a woman in her twenties or thirties who had recovered from COVID-19. This chain's CDR3 is CSHSGTSYNEQFF. CDR3 in DNA: TGCAGCCACAGTGGGACTAGTTACAATGAGCAGTTCTTC.